This TCR beta chain was profiled in a study of blood T cell repertoires in COVID-19. Across the whole study: COVID-19 samples, acute and convalescent, were from the United States, Italy and Spain.

Authors' data handling: Using reference gene primer amplification, nucleated cell counts were estimated. Here immunoSEQ multiplex PCR was the method, and the copy in TCRdb shows in-frame clones only, minus some. The V and J calls and clone size are taken from that table; D and trimming were inferred from the DNA. The data hold 75,000 to 90,000 clones, with around four fifths observed a single time. Trimming took 4 bases from V and 6 from J, leaving 14 bases between them. In germline, CDR1 is SGHRS, CDR2 YFSETQ. This CDR3 region has 14 residues. The V and J genes are TRBV5-1 and TRBJ1-3; perhaps TRBD1 as D (6 bases). The receptor's source is an older man with active or convalescent COVID-19. The source material was peripheral blood. CDR3 loop: CASSRGRGANTIYF. The CDR3 DNA sequence: TGCGCCAGCAGCCGGGGCAGGGGAGCAAACACCATATATTTT.